A single sample is the source of the 29 T cell receptor beta chains below, sequenced in a study of blood T cell repertoires in COVID-19. Only in-frame clones appear in the TCRdb table, and some are missing; sequencing was by immunoSEQ multiplex PCR. Of 130,000 to 150,000 clones in the sample, roughly 86% were seen once. The sample taken for sequencing was peripheral blood. Receptor source: a human donor with acute or convalescent COVID-19. The donor label of this sample is uncertain.

J is TRBJ1-1 and V is TRBV6-6, with 8 nucleotides matching TRBD1. The CDR3 has 15 residues. Germline V gene sequence: CDR1 MNHNY, CDR2 SVGAGI (reference sequence). Unmatched junction bases numbered 7, after V lost 3 bases and J lost 4 bases. The CDR3 is CASSYAGGATTEAFF. DNA for the CDR3: TGTGCCAGCAGTTATGCAGGGGGCGCGACCACTGAAGCTTTCTTT.

The chain carries TRBV7-2 and TRBJ1-1, with D hard to call. V lost 8 bases, J lost 4 bases, and 14 bases lay in between. The CDR3 totals 13 residues. CDR1 and CDR2 from the germline V gene are SGHTA and FQGNSA. The CDR3 coding sequence is TGTGCCAGCGGTATAAAAATCGGCACTGAAGCTTTCTTT. Translating gives CASGIKIGTEAFF.

V is TRBV18 and J is TRBJ1-1; 9 bases align to TRBD1. V was pared by 3 bases and J by 1 base, with 6 bases of the junction left unmatched. This CDR3 region has 16 residues. From germline, CDR1 is KGHSH and CDR2 LQKENI. CDR3 bases: TGTGCCAGCTCACCGGCTACAGGGGGCGCGAACACTGAAGCTTTCTTT. Its translation: CASSPATGGANTEAFF.

The rearrangement links TRBV6-5 to TRBJ2-1; TRBD2 matches at 13 bases. CDR1 is MNHEY and CDR2 is SVGAGI in the germline V gene. The CDR3 is 15 residues long. The V gene end was trimmed by 9 bases and the J gene end by 5 bases; junction bases not matched to a gene: 7. CDR3 in DNA: TGTGCCAGTCGGACTAGCGGGGGACACCACAATGAGCAGTTCTTC. Translated: CASRTSGGHHNEQFF.

The V call is TRBV2, the J call TRBJ1-4, with D possibly TRBD1 on 6 matching bases. The CDR3 totals 14 residues. Germline assignment: CDR1 SNHLY and CDR2 FYNNEI. V lost 4 bases and J lost 12, with 18 bases in between. CDR3 residues: CASSGQDVPGELFF. The CDR3 coding sequence is TGTGCCAGCAGTGGACAGGACGTCCCTGGGGAACTGTTTTTT.

The V call is TRBV2, the J call TRBJ1-5; D remains unclear. Trimming took off 2 bases at V and 4 bases at J, with 12 bases between the two ends. Germline V lookup: CDR1 SNHLY, CDR2 FYNNEI. The CDR3 sequence is 15 residues long. CDR3 nucleotides: TGTGCCAGCAGTGAACGATCGTCGGGGAATCAGCCCCAGCATTTT. Amino acids: CASSERSSGNQPQHF. Variable domain in full (rest from reference TRBV2 and TRBJ1-5): EPEVTQTPSHQVTQMGQEVILRCVPISNHLYFYWYRQILGQKVEFLVSFYNNEISEKSEIFDDQFSVERPDGSNFTLKIRSTKLEDSAMYFCASSERSSGNQPQHFGDGTRLSIL.

The chain couples TRBV19 to TRBJ2-4; tentative D call: TRBD1 (5 bases). The CDR3 spans 15 residues. Trimming pared 7 bases from V and 2 bases from J, leaving 15 bases between. Germline V CDR1 and CDR2: LNHDA, SQIVND (reference sequence). CDR3 DNA sequence: TGTGCCAGTACGCGAGGTACAGGATCCAAAAACATTCAGTACTTC. It codes for CASTRGTGSKNIQYF.

This rearrangement joins TRBV5-1 to TRBJ1-1; tentatively, D is TRBD1 (6 bases). Trimming removed 4 bases at V and 1 base at J, with 14 bases between. Germline V gene sequence: CDR1 SGHRS, CDR2 YFSETQ. The CDR3 is made up of 15 amino acids. CDR3 DNA: TGCGCCAGCAGCCTAACAGGGATGGGGAACACTGAAGCTTTCTTT. Its translation is CASSLTGMGNTEAFF.

The J gene is TRBJ1-6, the V gene TRBV6-5; 9 bases match TRBD1. The J segment lost 10 bases and the V segment lost 4 bases, leaving 8 bases of the junction unmatched. This CDR3 is built from 15 residues. The germline gives CDR1 MNHEY, CDR2 SVGAGI. In nucleotides, the CDR3 is TGTGCCAGCAGTTCCGCGGACAGGGGTGGGTCACCCCTCCACTTT. Its protein is CASSSADRGGSPLHF.

V is TRBV19 and J is TRBJ1-6; the D gene is possibly TRBD1 (6 bases). The V end lost 6 bases, the J end lost 7 bases, and 13 bases lay between the germline ends. The germline V gene encodes CDR1 LNHDA and CDR2 SQIVND (reference sequence). The CDR3 contains 14 residues. CDR3 nucleotides: TGTGCCAGTAGGATGGACAGATCGAATTCACCCCTCCACTTT. This codes for CASRMDRSNSPLHF.

V is TRBV5-4 and J is TRBJ1-2; 9 nucleotides match TRBD1. The CDR3 runs to 15 residues. Trimming cost V 3 bases and J 8 bases; bases outside gene matches: 11. Germline V gene lookup returns CDR1 SGHNT and CDR2 YYREEE (reference sequence). The CDR3 is CASSSDRGTPGGYTF. The DNA of the CDR3 is TGTGCCAGCAGCTCCGACAGGGGGACGCCGGGAGGCTACACCTTC.

This chain links TRBV2 with TRBJ1-2, with 7 bases identical to TRBD1. The CDR3 sequence is 14 residues long. CDR1 is SNHLY and CDR2 is FYNNEI in the germline V gene. V lost 6 bases to trimming and J lost 5 bases; unmatched junction nucleotides: 9. CDR3 residues: CASSRATGSYGYTF. DNA of the CDR3: TGTGCCAGCAGCAGGGCGACAGGGTCTTATGGCTACACCTTC.

This clone appeared a single time. The chain couples TRBV30 to TRBJ1-2; 9 bases are a match to TRBD1. V was clipped by 2 bases and J by 3 bases; unmatched bases: 4. Germline loops: CDR1 GTSNPN, CDR2 SVGIG (reference sequence). The CDR3 runs 14 residues. DNA of the CDR3: TGTGCCTGGAGTAGGGGACAGGGTTACTATGGCTACACCTTC. This translates into CAWSRGQGYYGYTF.

The chain joins TRBV4-3 to TRBJ1-2, with 8 bases fitting TRBD1. V was clipped by 3 bases and J by 4 bases; unmatched bases: 10. From germline, CDR1 is LGHNA and CDR2 YSLEER. The CDR3 loop spans 16 amino acids. The CDR3 nucleotides are TGCGCCAGCAGCCAGGCAATCGGGACAGGCCCCTATGGCTACACCTTC. This sequence encodes CASSQAIGTGPYGYTF.

Only a few counts were recorded for this clone. The chain links TRBV19 to TRBJ2-1; TRBD1 agrees at 7 bases. V lost 8 bases, J lost 0 bases, and 7 bases stayed unmatched. The germline V gene has CDR1 LNHDA and CDR2 SQIVND (reference sequence). The CDR3 is 15 amino acids. CDR3 loop: CASRRQGISYNEQFF. In nucleotides, the CDR3 is TGTGCCAGTCGACGACAGGGAATCTCCTACAATGAGCAGTTCTTC. Full variable domain (remainder filled in from reference TRBV19 and TRBJ2-1): DGGITQSPKYLFRKEGQNVTLSCEQNLNHDAMYWYRQDPGQGLRLIYYSQIVNDFQKGDIAEGYSVSREKKESFPLTVTSAQKNPTAFYLCASRRQGISYNEQFFGPGTRLTVL.

This chain uses TRBV2 with TRBJ1-2; a possible D gene is TRBD1 (5 bases). The CDR3 runs to 15 residues. Per the germline V gene, CDR1 is SNHLY and CDR2 is FYNNEI. Trimming shortened V by 3 bases and J by 3 bases, and 14 bases separated the two germline ends. The CDR3 here is CASSDLWGVDYGYTF. CDR3 DNA: TGTGCCAGCAGTGATTTATGGGGCGTGGACTATGGCTACACCTTC.

This chain joins TRBV5-1 and TRBJ1-6, with D perhaps matching TRBD1 (5 bases). The V gene's germline CDR1 is SGHRS and CDR2 YFSETQ. V was clipped by 0 bases and J by 7 bases, with 14 bases between them. The CDR3 loop spans 16 amino acids. The CDR3 DNA reads as TGCGCCAGCAGCTTGGCCTTCGGCAGGGCCAATTCACCCCTCCACTTT. Protein: CASSLAFGRANSPLHF.

The V and J genes are TRBV9 and TRBJ2-7; 11 nucleotides line up with TRBD2. Germline V lookup: CDR1 SGDLS, CDR2 YYNGEE. The CDR3 extends over 14 amino acids. The ends lost 4 bases at V and 6 bases at J; junction bases unmatched: 6. The CDR3 spells CASSSLAGETEQYF. As DNA, the CDR3 is TGTGCCAGCAGCTCACTAGCGGGGGAAACCGAGCAGTACTTC.

The V call is TRBV7-2, the J call TRBJ2-3, with 10 nucleotides matching TRBD2. Per germline, CDR1 SGHTA and CDR2 FQGNSA. This CDR3 region has 16 residues. Trimming took 5 bases from V and 5 from J; bases not matched to a gene: 10. The CDR3 sequence is CASSGTERGGVDTQYF. CDR3 nucleotides: TGTGCCAGCAGCGGTACAGAGCGGGGGGGCGTAGATACGCAGTATTTT.

The rearrangement links TRBV5-1 to TRBJ2-7, with D possibly TRBD1 on 5 matching bases. V was cut by 4 bases and J by 3 bases, with 11 bases left in between. The CDR3 length is 13 residues. Germline V gene lookup returns CDR1 SGHRS and CDR2 YFSETQ. CDR3 DNA: TGCGCCAGCAGCATTGGGGCAGACTACGAGCAGTACTTC. It yields the protein CASSIGADYEQYF. Filled out from reference TRBV5-1 and TRBJ2-7, the complete variable domain reads KAGVTQTPRYLIKTRGQQVTLSCSPISGHRSVSWYQQTPGQGLQFLFEYFSETQRNKGNFPGRFSGRQFSNSRSEMNVSTLELGDSALYLCASSIGADYEQYFGPGTRLTVT.

The J gene is TRBJ2-7, the V gene TRBV5-1, with a tentative D call TRBD2 (5 bases). The CDR3 has 14 residues. Germline CDR1 is SGHRS and CDR2 is YFSETQ. Trimming shortened V by 0 bases and J by 7 bases, and 14 bases separated the two germline ends. CDR3 in DNA: TGCGCCAGCAGCTTGGAGACTGGAGGTCGGGAGCAGTACTTC. It translates to CASSLETGGREQYF.

The J gene is TRBJ2-5, the V gene TRBV5-8; D gene unclear. The CDR3 has 13 residues. V lost 4 bases and J 1 base, leaving 8 bases between the germline ends. CDR1 is SGHTS, CDR2 YDEGEE, per germline. The chain's CDR3 is CASSLSFQETQYF. The CDR3 DNA reads TGTGCCAGCAGCCTTAGCTTCCAAGAGACCCAGTACTTC. The full variable domain, completed using reference TRBV5-8 and TRBJ2-5, is EAGVTQSPTHLIKTRGQQATLRCSPISGHTSVYWYQQALGLGLQFLLWYDEGEERNRGNFPPRFSGRQFPNYSSELNVNALELEDSALYLCASSLSFQETQYFGPGTRLLVL.

J is TRBJ2-7 and V is TRBV19, with a tentative D call TRBD2 (5 bases). CDR1 LNHDA and CDR2 SQIVND come from the germline V gene (reference sequence). The V end was cut by 6 bases, the J end by 2 bases, with 17 bases between. CDR3 length equals 15 residues. DNA of the CDR3: TGTGCCAGTAGCCCGGCGGGCGGACTTACCTACGAGCAGTACTTC. Protein product: CASSPAGGLTYEQYF.

This clone was detected a few times. Other DNA sequences of this sample code for an identical CDR3. The rearrangement links TRBV5-4 to TRBJ2-7; the match to TRBD1 covers 9 bases. The germline V gene has CDR1 SGHNT and CDR2 YYREEE (reference sequence). The CDR3 extends over 15 amino acids. Trimming at V came to 3 bases and at J to 4 bases, leaving 8 bases not matched to a gene. CDR3 bases: TGTGCCAGCAGCTCACCGGGACAGGGTACGTACGAGCAGTACTTC. Its translation is CASSSPGQGTYEQYF.

The V gene is TRBV29-1, the J gene TRBJ2-3; TRBD1 agrees at 7 bases. The ends lost 5 bases at V and 4 bases at J; junction bases unmatched: 3. The CDR3 sequence is 12 residues long. Looked up from germline, CDR1 is SQVTM and CDR2 is ANQGSEA. CDR3 region: CSVRQGADTQYF. The CDR3 nucleotides read TGCAGCGTTCGACAGGGCGCAGATACGCAGTATTTT.

V gene TRBV19 combines with J gene TRBJ1-1; D ambiguous. Looked up from germline, CDR1 is LNHDA and CDR2 is SQIVND (reference sequence). This CDR3 region has 14 residues. V was trimmed by 5 bases and J by 5 bases, leaving 15 bases between them. Written as DNA, the CDR3 is TGTGCCAGTAGTCAGCGGGAAGAGAGGACTGAAGCTTTCTTT. Translation: CASSQREERTEAFF.

This chain links TRBV5-1 with TRBJ2-5; 8 positions match TRBD2. The CDR3 loop spans 14 amino acids. Germline CDR1 is SGHRS and CDR2 is YFSETQ. J gave up 4 bases and V 5 bases, and 7 bases lay outside the gene matches. The DNA of the CDR3 is TGCGCCAGCAGAGCGGGGGCGGCGTCAGAGACCCAGTACTTC. This sequence encodes CASRAGAASETQYF.

V is TRBV7-2 and J is TRBJ1-1; TRBD1 is a possible D gene (6 bases). CDR3 length: 15 residues. Germline lookup yields CDR1 SGHTA and CDR2 FQGNSA. Trimming shortened V by 3 bases and J by 5 bases, and 16 bases separated the two germline ends. The CDR3 region has the DNA TGTGCCAGCAGCTTTCAACAGGGTCTGGGAACTGAAGCTTTCTTT. Its translation: CASSFQQGLGTEAFF. The whole variable domain, remainder taken from reference TRBV7-2 and TRBJ1-1, is GAGVSQSPSNKVTEKGKDVELRCDPISGHTALYWYRQSLGQGLEFLIYFQGNSAPDKSGLPSDRFSAERTGGSVSTLTIQRTQQEDSAVYLCASSFQQGLGTEAFFGQGTRLTVV.

The rearrangement uses TRBV9 and TRBJ2-2; perhaps TRBD1 as D (6 bases). CDR1 is SGDLS and CDR2 is YYNGEE in the germline V gene. This CDR3 is 15 amino acids long. Trimming cost V 2 bases and J 4 bases, with 12 bases left between them. The CDR3 protein is CASSVLQGLTGELFF. As DNA, the CDR3 is TGTGCCAGCAGCGTGTTACAGGGTCTCACCGGGGAGCTGTTTTTT.